The 14 T cell receptor beta chains presented below share a single source sample, sequenced in a study of blood T cells in healthy people across ages. A sample-barcoded 5' primer and a J-beta primer mix were used in a second PCR of about 7 to 11 cycles. MiXCR, applied by TCRdb to the 5' RACE reads, yields one record per CDR3 protein. This sample has around 780,000 distinct CDR3 sequences, with just over 55% found just once. Specimen: blood. The receptors were sampled from a man in his forties in good health.

This sequence joins TRBV6-5 and TRBJ2-3; 10 positions agree with TRBD1. Trimming cost V 6 bases and J 2 bases; bases outside gene matches: 5. This CDR3 has 15 amino acids. Germline lookup yields CDR1 MNHEY and CDR2 SVGAGI. CDR3 bases: TGTGCCAGCAGCGCCGGGACAGGGGACACAGATACGCAGTATTTT. Translating it yields CASSAGTGDTDTQYF.

This clonotype was seen once. J is TRBJ1-2 and V is TRBV29-1, with a tentative D call TRBD1 (6 bases). Between the trimmed V and J ends, which lost 1 base and 2 bases, there was a span of 14 bases. CDR3 length: 15 residues. Germline-derived CDR1 and CDR2 are SQVTM and ANQGSEA. The DNA of the CDR3 is TGCAGCGTTGAAGCCCTGACAGGTGGAAACTATGGCTACACCTTC. Protein sequence: CSVEALTGGNYGYTF.

This clonotype was seen just once. The V call is TRBV16, the J call TRBJ1-5, with 7 bases matching TRBD1. The CDR3 loop spans 14 amino acids. Germline CDR1 and CDR2: KGHSY and FQNENV. Losses at the gene ends were 2 bases for V and 4 bases for J; bases not matched to a gene: 2. CDR3 amino acids: CASSQLGQNQPQHF. In DNA form, the CDR3 reads TGTGCCAGCAGCCAACTGGGACAGAATCAGCCCCAGCATTTT.

The sample holds a few counts of this clonotype. V is TRBV20-1 and J is TRBJ2-5, with D unresolved. V gave up 6 bases and J gave up 5 bases, with 7 bases separating them. This CDR3 comprises 10 residues. Germline V lookup: CDR1 DFQATT, CDR2 SNEGSKA (reference sequence). CDR3 DNA sequence: TGCAGTGCCGCATCGGAGACCCAGTACTTC. Amino acid sequence: CSAASETQYF.

The V gene is TRBV29-1, the J gene TRBJ2-3; D gene unclear. From germline, CDR1 is SQVTM and CDR2 ANQGSEA. The length of the CDR3 is 13 residues. V was pared by 5 bases and J by 2 bases, with 11 bases between. CDR3 protein: CSVPGVPTDTQYF. The CDR3 nucleotides read TGCAGCGTTCCTGGAGTGCCCACAGATACGCAGTATTTT.

This clonotype was observed a handful of times. The chain recombines TRBV20-1 with TRBJ1-4; D is ambiguous. The V end was cut by 2 bases, the J end by 0 bases, with 10 bases between. The CDR3 consists of 15 residues. Looked up from germline, CDR1 is DFQATT and CDR2 is SNEGSKA (reference sequence). The CDR3: CSARFDGATNEKLFF. The CDR3 DNA reads TGCAGTGCTAGATTTGACGGAGCAACTAATGAAAAACTGTTTTTT.

On this clonotype: The junction does not match germline at one end; this may be a read error. The genes are TRBV27 and TRBJ2-7; 12 bases are shared with TRBD1. From germline, CDR1 is MNHEY and CDR2 SMNVEV (reference sequence). This CDR3 is built from 16 residues. CDR3 sequence: CTSRVGGQGASYEQYF. In DNA form, the CDR3 reads TGTACCAGCAGAGTAGGGGGACAGGGGGCTAGTTACGAGCAGTACTTC.

The chain joins TRBV5-1 to TRBJ1-2, with D possibly TRBD1 on 5 matching bases. Trimming stripped 0 bases from V and 4 bases from J, with 10 bases between. The CDR3 is made up of 14 amino acids. Per the germline V gene, CDR1 is SGHRS and CDR2 is YFSETQ. The CDR3 coding sequence is TGCGCCAGCAGCTTGGGCTCCCAGGGCTATGGCTACACCTTC. It encodes CASSLGSQGYGYTF.

The V and J genes are TRBV29-1 and TRBJ2-7; 8 bases line up with TRBD2. The germline V gene encodes CDR1 SQVTM and CDR2 ANQGSEA. V shed 6 bases, J shed 1 base, and the junction held 5 bases outside the gene matches. The CDR3 consists of 13 residues. The CDR3 is CSVGTRVSYEQYF. The CDR3 DNA sequence: TGCAGCGTGGGGACTAGGGTTTCCTACGAGCAGTACTTC.

This chain joins TRBV7-3 and TRBJ2-2; 16 positions match TRBD2. The ends lost 5 bases at V and 4 bases at J; junction bases unmatched: 7. This CDR3 comprises 18 residues. Germline V gene lookup returns CDR1 SGHTA and CDR2 FQGTGA. The CDR3 DNA follows: TGTGCCAGCAGCCTGGGACTAGCGGGGGGGATATCCACCGGGGAGCTGTTTTTT. Protein sequence: CASSLGLAGGISTGELFF.

This clonotype was counted ten times or more. A single base separates this from a much larger clone, so it may be a read error. The chain carries TRBV6-5 and TRBJ2-3; D unclear. The CDR3 is 14 residues long. Germline lookup yields CDR1 MNHEY and CDR2 SVGAGI. Trimming removed 2 bases at V and 2 bases at J, with 8 bases between. Here the CDR3 reads CASSYGQSTDTQYF. DNA of the CDR3: TGTGCCAGCAGTTACGGCCAGTCCACAGATACGCAGTATTTT.

This clonotype was seen repeatedly, ten times or more. The chain links TRBV25-1 to TRBJ2-5; no clear D gene. The CDR3 covers 15 residues. V shed 1 base and J shed 1 base, with 10 bases lying between them. The germline gives CDR1 MGHDK, CDR2 SYGVNS. This chain's CDR3 is CASSESLQPQETQYF. The CDR3 region has the DNA TGTGCCAGCAGTGAATCGCTACAGCCCCAAGAGACCCAGTACTTC.

About this clonotype: One end of the junction is discordant with germline, which a read error may explain. The gene calls are TRBV6-6 and TRBJ1-1, with unresolved D. The CDR3 sequence is 15 residues long. The germline V gene has CDR1 MNHNY and CDR2 SVGAGI (reference sequence). CDR3 residues: CASSSPEAMNTDAFF. As DNA, the CDR3 is TGTGCCAGCAGTTCCCCAGAAGCTATGAACACTGACGCTTTCTTT.

The V and J genes are TRBV10-3 and TRBJ1-6; D might be TRBD1 (5 bases). The ends were cut back, 4 bases at V and 9 bases at J, with 13 bases in the middle. Germline V lookup: CDR1 ENHRY, CDR2 SYGVKD. The CDR3 is 14 amino acids. The CDR3: CAISGDRGGSPLHF. The CDR3 region has the DNA TGTGCCATCAGTGGGGACCGAGGCGGTTCACCCCTCCACTTT.